Shown below are 8 T cell receptor beta chains from a single sample sequenced in a study of blood T cell repertoires in COVID-19. Libraries were prepared by immunoSEQ multiplex PCR; TCRdb keeps only in-frame clonotypes and omits some of them. The table has some 170,000 clones, around 84% seen once; the top ten hold 13% to 15%. Input material: PBMCs or T cells enriched from blood (not recorded which). The source of these receptors is a man aged 50-59 years who had recovered from COVID-19.

This clone was observed a single time. V gene TRBV27 combines with J gene TRBJ1-3; D is undetermined. The CDR3 contains 15 residues. V was pared by 5 bases and J by 4 bases, with 15 bases between. CDR1 MNHEY and CDR2 SMNVEV come from the germline V gene (reference sequence). The DNA for the CDR3 is TGTGCCAGCAGTCTCATGCTGGGCCTCGGAAACACCATATATTTT. Encoded protein: CASSLMLGLGNTIYF.

As to this clone: A read error may be the cause here, since a much bigger clone is one base away. The chain joins TRBV4-2 to TRBJ2-5; TRBD2 aligns across 8 bases. Germline loops: CDR1 LGHNA, CDR2 YNFKEQ. This CDR3 is built from 14 residues. The trim removed 8 bases at V and 5 bases at J, leaving 10 bases unmatched. The CDR3 spells CASRNGGAGETQYF. CDR3 bases: TGTGCCAGCCGCAACGGGGGGGCGGGGGAGACCCAGTACTTC.

The chain is built from TRBV3-1 (or the pseudogene TRBV3-2) and TRBJ2-2; the D is unclear. CDR1 LGHDT and CDR2 YNNKEL come from the germline V gene (reference sequence). CDR3 size: 14 residues. V was cut by 3 bases and J by 6 bases, with 11 bases left in between. In nucleotides, the CDR3 is TGTGCCAGCAGCCATACCCTGGAGTCCGGGGAGCTGTTTTTT. This codes for CASSHTLESGELFF.

The V call is TRBV19, the J call TRBJ1-5, with 9 nucleotides matching TRBD1. CDR3 length: 16 amino acids. The V gene's germline CDR1 is LNHDA and CDR2 SQIVND (reference sequence). V shed 3 bases, J shed 6 bases, and the junction held 9 bases outside the gene matches. This chain's CDR3 is CASSIPGQGRGQPQHF. CDR3 nucleotide sequence: TGTGCCAGTAGTATCCCAGGACAGGGGCGAGGTCAGCCCCAGCATTTT. The whole variable domain, filled in from reference TRBV19 and TRBJ1-5, reads DGGITQSPKYLFRKEGQNVTLSCEQNLNHDAMYWYRQDPGQGLRLIYYSQIVNDFQKGDIAEGYSVSREKKESFPLTVTSAQKNPTAFYLCASSIPGQGRGQPQHFGDGTRLSIL.

This chain connects TRBV2 to TRBJ2-3; D gene unclear. In germline, CDR1 is SNHLY, CDR2 FYNNEI. V was trimmed by 8 bases and J by 1 base, leaving 10 bases between them. CDR3 size: 13 residues. CDR3 nucleotides: TGTGCCAGCTGCAGTGAGGGCACAGATACGCAGTATTTT. It specifies CASCSEGTDTQYF.

The chain uses TRBV4-2 and TRBJ2-2; the D is unclear. Deletions cut 1 base from V and 0 bases from J, with 9 bases between. The CDR3 runs 16 residues. Germline CDR1 is LGHNA and CDR2 is YNFKEQ. This CDR3 reads CASSQGVNTNTGELFF. The CDR3 DNA reads as TGTGCCAGCAGCCAAGGAGTTAATACGAACACCGGGGAGCTGTTTTTT.

The gene calls are TRBV30 and TRBJ1-2; 7 bases are a match to TRBD1. This CDR3 spans 13 amino acids. Germline-derived CDR1 and CDR2 are GTSNPN and SVGIG (reference sequence). V was pared by 1 base and J by 4 bases, with 3 bases of the junction left unmatched. Here the CDR3 DNA reads TGTGCCTGGAGTGCTGGACAGGCCTATGGCTACACCTTC. Translated: CAWSAGQAYGYTF.

With regard to this clone: Mismatch with germline at one junction end may stem from a read error. The DNA of the CDR3 is TGTGCCAGCAGCGTAGCTACAGGGGGCTTTACTGAAGCTTTCTTT. Residues: CASSVATGGFTEAFF. This chain links TRBV7-9 with TRBJ1-1, with 9 bases identical to TRBD1. The CDR3 covers 15 residues. Germline V gene lookup returns CDR1 SEHNR and CDR2 FQNEAQ (reference sequence).